This is a list of T cell receptor beta chains from one sample in a study of CD8 T cells in Susac syndrome. Using its own MiXCR run on the immunoSEQ multiplex PCR reads, TCRdb lists one record per CDR3 protein. The sample consists of about 210,000 distinct CDR3 sequences, 85% to 95% of them appearing once. Sequenced sample: CD4+ T cells from PBMCs. The receptors were sampled from a human donor in good health. Both conserved end residues are part of each CDR3. The D gene is left open where the match is weak. Not every row has a clone size; where given, it reads once, few, many or a size class.

clone size: NA
V gene: TRBV24-1
J gene: TRBJ2-1
D gene: NA
CDR3 protein: CATSDSVPYNEQFF
CDR3 DNA: TGTGCCACCAGTGACAGTGTACCCTACAATGAGCAGTTCTTC

clone size: NA
V gene: TRBV20-1
J gene: TRBJ1-2
D gene: NA
CDR3 protein: CSARKQFGGYTF
CDR3 DNA: TGCAGTGCTAGAAAGCAGTTCGGGGGCTACACCTTC

clone size: NA
V gene: TRBV3-1
J gene: TRBJ2-5
D gene: TRBD1
CDR3 protein: CASSPQGALGETQYF
CDR3 DNA: TGTGCCAGCAGCCCCCAGGGGGCGTTGGGGGAGACCCAGTACTTC

clone size: NA
V gene: TRBV29-1
J gene: TRBJ2-7
D gene: TRBD1
CDR3 protein: CSVEEGQGLYEQYF
CDR3 DNA: TGCAGCGTTGAAGAGGGACAGGGTCTCTACGAGCAGTACTTC

clone size: NA
V gene: TRBV29-1
J gene: TRBJ2-5
D gene: NA
CDR3 protein: CSVDHGETQYF
CDR3 DNA: TGCAGCGTTGACCATGGGGAGACCCAGTACTTC

clone size: NA
V gene: TRBV7-7
J gene: TRBJ2-5
D gene: NA
CDR3 protein: CASSLGTGAAETQYF
CDR3 DNA: TGTGCTAGCAGCTTGGGGACGGGAGCGGCAGAGACCCAGTACTTC

clone size: NA
V gene: TRBV27
J gene: TRBJ2-1
D gene: NA
CDR3 protein: CASSLRRIPSTNNEQFF
CDR3 DNA: TGTGCCAGCAGTTTACGCCGAATTCCTAGCACCAACAATGAGCAGTTCTTC

clone size: NA
V gene: TRBV12-3/TRBV12-4
J gene: TRBJ1-5
D gene: NA
CDR3 protein: CASSLAGRGRGILGRNQPQHF
CDR3 DNA: TGTGCCAGCAGTTTAGCGGGTCGGGGACGGGGGATTTTAGGGCGCAATCAGCCCCAGCATTTT

clone size: NA
V gene: TRBV7-2
J gene: TRBJ2-7
D gene: NA
CDR3 protein: CASSVRDGPYEQYF
CDR3 DNA: TGTGCCAGCAGTGTCCGGGACGGGCCCTACGAGCAGTACTTC

clone size: NA
V gene: TRBV14
J gene: TRBJ2-1
D gene: NA
CDR3 protein: CASSHGGGGSTHNEQFF
CDR3 DNA: TGTGCCAGCAGCCATGGGGGAGGGGGCAGTACCCACAATGAGCAGTTCTTC

clone size: NA
V gene: TRBV11-3
J gene: TRBJ2-1
D gene: NA
CDR3 protein: CASSLGLSPHNEQFF
CDR3 DNA: TGTGCCAGCAGCTTAGGGTTGAGTCCACACAATGAGCAGTTCTTC

clone size: NA
V gene: TRBV9
J gene: TRBJ2-3
D gene: NA
CDR3 protein: CASSVDRLGATDTQYF
CDR3 DNA: TGTGCCAGCAGCGTAGATAGACTGGGCGCGACAGATACGCAGTATTTT

clone size: NA
V gene: TRBV7-9
J gene: TRBJ2-1
D gene: NA
CDR3 protein: CASSSTVGEQFF
CDR3 DNA: TGTGCCAGCAGCTCCACGGTTGGAGAGCAGTTCTTC

clone size: NA
V gene: TRBV29-1
J gene: TRBJ2-1
D gene: NA
CDR3 protein: CSVPETDFGEQFF
CDR3 DNA: TGCAGCGTCCCCGAGACAGATTTTGGTGAGCAGTTCTTC

clone size: NA
V gene: TRBV11-2
J gene: TRBJ1-2
D gene: NA
CDR3 protein: CASSSQVGSGYTF
CDR3 DNA: TGTGCCAGCAGCTCACAGGTTGGAAGTGGCTACACCTTC

clone size: once
V gene: TRBV27
J gene: TRBJ2-7
D gene: TRBD1
CDR3 protein: CASSPNRGIGEQYF
CDR3 DNA: TGTGCCAGCAGTCCCAACAGGGGGATAGGCGAGCAGTACTTC

clone size: once
V gene: TRBV19
J gene: TRBJ2-5
D gene: NA
CDR3 protein: CASRESGRGRETQYF
CDR3 DNA: TGTGCCAGTAGGGAATCAGGGAGAGGAAGGGAGACCCAGTACTTC

clone size: NA
V gene: TRBV29-1
J gene: TRBJ1-5
D gene: NA
CDR3 protein: CSVGGPNQPQHF
CDR3 DNA: TGCAGCGTTGGGGGACCGAATCAGCCCCAGCATTTT

clone size: NA
V gene: TRBV12-3/TRBV12-4
J gene: TRBJ1-1
D gene: NA
CDR3 protein: CASSAGHQNTEAFF
CDR3 DNA: TGTGCCAGCAGTGCGGGACACCAGAACACTGAAGCTTTCTTT

clone size: NA
V gene: TRBV3-1
J gene: TRBJ2-5
D gene: NA
CDR3 protein: CASSQGQRETQYF
CDR3 DNA: TGTGCCAGCAGCCAAGGCCAAAGGGAGACCCAGTACTTC

clone size: NA
V gene: TRBV20-1
J gene: TRBJ2-2
D gene: NA
CDR3 protein: CSARDRRGGELFF
CDR3 DNA: TGCAGTGCTAGAGATCGACGAGGGGGGGAGCTGTTTTTT

clone size: few
V gene: TRBV12-3/TRBV12-4
J gene: TRBJ1-1
D gene: TRBD1
CDR3 protein: CASSSQGANTEAFF
CDR3 DNA: TGTGCCAGCAGCTCGCAGGGGGCGAACACTGAAGCTTTCTTT

clone size: NA
V gene: TRBV3-1
J gene: TRBJ1-1
D gene: NA
CDR3 protein: CASSLREQATEAFF
CDR3 DNA: TGTGCCAGCAGCCTACGGGAACAGGCCACTGAAGCTTTCTTT

clone size: once
V gene: TRBV7-2
J gene: TRBJ2-1
D gene: NA
CDR3 protein: CASSLGSGDEQFF
CDR3 DNA: TGTGCCAGCAGCTTAGGTTCAGGGGATGAGCAGTTCTTC